These 8 T cell receptor beta chains came from one sample sequenced in a study of CD8+ T cells in alopecia areata (dated by TCRdb to 2016 to 2019). The library was generated by the immunoSEQ multiplex PCR assay. RNA was extracted from all samples and reverse transcribed into cDNA, which served as template for TCR sequencing. TCRdb took over this immuneACCESS table, retaining in-frame rearrangements with V and J assigned. Such tables are incomplete; in checked studies, under half of the missing clones stem from an unresolved V gene, and the remainder is unexplained. This sample holds 75,000 to 100,000 clones; around two fifths were observed only once. Together, the top ten hold roughly 0.83% of the sample. Sequenced: CD4+ T cells sorted from blood. The receptors derive from a human donor with alopecia areata.

This chain connects TRBV5-1 to TRBJ2-5; D gene uncertain. Trimming took off 4 bases at V and 0 bases at J, with 7 bases between the two ends. CDR1 and CDR2 from the germline V gene are SGHRS and YFSETQ. The CDR3 covers 13 residues. In nucleotides, the CDR3 is TGCGCCAGCAGCCGCTCAGACCAAGAGACCCAGTACTTC. Amino acids: CASSRSDQETQYF.

This clone was seen a handful of times. This chain uses TRBV18 with TRBJ2-1, with a tentative D call TRBD1 (5 bases). V was trimmed by 3 bases and J by 4 bases, leaving 16 bases between them. The CDR3 has 16 residues. Germline V gene lookup returns CDR1 KGHSH and CDR2 LQKENI. Written as DNA, the CDR3 is TGTGCCAGCTCACCGCGCGTGGGGCCACCTTACAATGAGCAGTTCTTC. It codes for CASSPRVGPPYNEQFF.

V gene TRBV28 combines with J gene TRBJ2-3, with D unresolved. The CDR3 has 15 residues. CDR1 and CDR2 (germline): MDHEN, SYDVKM. Trimming took off 5 bases at V and 1 base at J, with 13 bases between the two ends. In DNA, the CDR3 is TGTGCCAGCAGTCTCCCGGAGCCACGCACAGATACGCAGTATTTT. Translating it yields CASSLPEPRTDTQYF.

V usage is TRBV29-1 and J usage is TRBJ1-2; D gene ambiguous. The CDR3 length is 11 residues. Deletions cut 4 bases from V and 2 bases from J, with 5 bases between. CDR1 and CDR2 (germline): SQVTM, ANQGSEA. CDR3 DNA: TGCAGCGTTGGGCTAAACTATGGCTACACCTTC. Encoded protein: CSVGLNYGYTF. The variable domain in full, with the rest retrieved from reference TRBV29-1 and TRBJ1-2, is SAVISQKPSRDICQRGTSLTIQCQVDSQVTMMFWYRQQPGQSLTLIATANQGSEATYESGFVIDKFPISRPNLTFSTLTVSNMSPEDSSIYLCSVGLNYGYTFGSGTRLTVV.

Only one count was recorded for this clone. V is TRBV29-1 and J is TRBJ2-1; 8 bases are shared with TRBD2. V was pared by 1 base and J by 0 bases, with 17 bases of the junction left unmatched. CDR1 is SQVTM and CDR2 is ANQGSEA in the germline V gene. The CDR3 runs to 20 residues. In DNA, the CDR3 is TGCAGCGTTGAAGGGGGTAGGGCGGGAGGACCGAAGGGCTCCTACAATGAGCAGTTCTTC. Protein sequence: CSVEGGRAGGPKGSYNEQFF.

A few counts support this clone. This chain connects TRBV29-1 to TRBJ1-1, with D possibly matching TRBD1 (5 bases). The V end lost 5 bases, the J end lost 1 base, and 11 bases lay between the germline ends. This CDR3 spans 13 amino acids. Germline values: CDR1 SQVTM, CDR2 ANQGSEA. DNA of the CDR3: TGCAGCGTTCTTGTTCAGGGGAACACTGAAGCTTTCTTT. This codes for CSVLVQGNTEAFF.

The V gene is TRBV11-2, the J gene TRBJ1-1; D unresolved. This CDR3 is built from 15 residues. V lost 0 bases to trimming and J lost 0 bases, with 8 bases between them. Germline CDR1 is SGHAT and CDR2 is FQNNGV. CDR3 amino acids: CASSLEGPLNTEAFF. CDR3 DNA: TGTGCCAGCAGCTTAGAAGGCCCTTTGAACACTGAAGCTTTCTTT.

Concerning this clone itself: This same CDR3 is encoded by further DNA sequences in the sample. The chain is built from TRBV7-9 and TRBJ2-5, with D unresolved. The germline V and J ends were trimmed by 6 bases and 5 bases, with 7 bases remaining between them. CDR1 is SEHNR, CDR2 FQNEAQ, per germline (reference sequence). The CDR3 runs to 11 residues. The CDR3 loop is CASSLVETQYF. In DNA, the CDR3 is TGTGCCAGCAGTCTAGTCGAGACCCAGTACTTC.